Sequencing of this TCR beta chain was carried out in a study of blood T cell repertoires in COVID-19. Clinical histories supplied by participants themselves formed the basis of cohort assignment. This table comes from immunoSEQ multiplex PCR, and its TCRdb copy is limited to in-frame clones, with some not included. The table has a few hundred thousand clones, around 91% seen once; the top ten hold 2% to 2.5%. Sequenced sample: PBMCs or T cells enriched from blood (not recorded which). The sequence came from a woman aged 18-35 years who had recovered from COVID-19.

CDR3 coding DNA: TGTGCCAGCAGTGGGGGGACAGAGCTACACAATGAGCAGTTCTTC. Its translation: CASSGGTELHNEQFF. V is TRBV6-1 and J is TRBJ2-1; TRBD1 matches 7 bases. Trimming took 4 bases from V and 5 from J; bases not matched to a gene: 8. The CDR3 is made up of 15 amino acids. CDR1 and CDR2 (germline): MNHNS, SASEGT.